This TCR beta chain was identified during a study of cytomegalovirus exposure and HLA in healthy donors. PCR involved 60 Vbeta and 13 Jbeta primers. Original analysis: Later analysis identified some 88 million unique TCR beta chains, 9 million to 12 million shared. The protocol was immunoSEQ multiplex PCR, while the TCRdb copy is restricted to in-frame clones and leaves out a portion. The V and J calls and the clone size are those of that table, but D and trimming were determined from the DNA. The repertoire has roughly 180,000 clones, 70% to 90% of them found once; the top ten carry approximately 8.5%. Broader study findings: It was taken for granted in presence/absence analyses that sequencing depth across donors was roughly uniform. In an earlier analysis, most TCR beta V segments were productive about 87% or about 30% of the time. Researchers reported in a later analysis that common viral pathogens appeared linked to several top clusters.

The V and J ends lost 11 bases and 0 bases, in that order; junction bases with no gene match: 10. CDR1 and CDR2 (germline): LNHDA, SQIVND (reference sequence). The CDR3 loop spans 14 amino acids. Concerning this clone itself: The target antigen is unknown.

The clonotype comes from a man younger than 35 in good health and CMV-seropositive. This chain joins TRBV19 and TRBJ2-7, with 7 bases fitting TRBD1. The specimen was PBMCs. The CDR3 DNA is TGTGCCTCCAAGCCGAGACAGGGCTCCTACGAGCAGTACTTC. This sequence encodes CASKPRQGSYEQYF.